The rows below give T cell receptor beta chains drawn from one sample of a study of beta chain features in type 1 diabetes. The method was immunoSEQ multiplex PCR; TCRdb's version includes in-frame clones alone and lacks a portion of them. The sample has 310,000 or so clones, roughly 8% seen once. Sequenced sample: central memory CD4+ T cells from blood. All receptors derive from a woman aged 18-35 years in good health. Each CDR3 is given with its conserved first and last residue. D genes are given only for firm matches. Expanded clones are given a class, and other clones once, few, many or no size at all.

V	J	D	size	CDR3	DNA
TRBV6-6	TRBJ1-5	.	.	CASIMMQGKPQHF	TGTGCCAGCATAATGATGCAGGGAAAGCCCCAGCATTTT
TRBV19	TRBJ1-3	.	few	CASTAGQRSGNTIYF	TGTGCCAGTACCGCCGGACAGCGCTCTGGAAACACCATATATTTT
TRBV5-4	TRBJ2-7	.	.	CASSSLRSSYEQYF	TGTGCCAGCAGCTCCCTACGGAGCTCCTACGAGCAGTACTTC
TRBV28	TRBJ2-5	TRBD1	.	CASTSQGWETQYF	TGTGCCAGCACCTCACAGGGGTGGGAGACCCAGTACTTC
TRBV25-1	TRBJ2-7	.	.	CATENYVYEQYF	TGTGCCACCGAAAACTACGTCTACGAGCAGTACTTC
TRBV27	TRBJ2-7	.	few	CASTDFYEQYF	TGTGCCAGCACGGACTTCTACGAGCAGTACTTC
TRBV7-9	TRBJ1-5	.	.	CASSLGPEGQPQHF	TGTGCCAGCAGCTTGGGCCCCGAGGGTCAGCCCCAGCATTTT
TRBV11-1	TRBJ2-5	.	few	CASSAGGTQETQYF	TGTGCCAGCAGTGCGGGCGGAACCCAAGAGACCCAGTACTTC
TRBV28	TRBJ2-3	.	.	CASSFRVGNTDTQYF	TGTGCCAGCAGTTTCCGGGTTGGAAACACAGATACGCAGTATTTT
TRBV4-3	TRBJ2-7	TRBD2	.	CASSQGAVGTSGASYEQYF	TGCGCCAGCAGCCAAGGGGCCGTAGGGACTAGCGGGGCTTCCTACGAGCAGTACTTC
TRBV7-9	TRBJ2-1	.	many	CASSLDSYNEQFF	TGTGCCAGCAGCTTAGACTCGTACAATGAGCAGTTCTTC
TRBV7-9	TRBJ2-7	TRBD1	few	CASSLQGASIEQYF	TGTGCCAGCAGCTTGCAGGGGGCGTCTATCGAGCAGTACTTC
TRBV28	TRBJ2-4	TRBD1	.	CASSSYGQGTYIQYF	TGTGCCAGCAGTTCTTACGGACAGGGAACATACATTCAGTACTTC
TRBV7-2	TRBJ2-1	.	many	CASSPRQGSGYNEQFF	TGTGCCAGCAGCCCACGGCAGGGTTCGGGCTACAATGAGCAGTTCTTC
TRBV21-1	TRBJ1-1	.	few	CASSKGGSITFATGGRLEAFF	TGTGCCAGCAGCAAAGGAGGGAGCATAACTTTTGCGACAGGGGGGAGACTTGAAGCTTTCTTT
TRBV27	TRBJ2-7	.	few	CASRVGGAGAPYEQYF	TGTGCCAGCAGGGTCGGAGGGGCGGGGGCTCCCTACGAGCAGTACTTC
TRBV7-9	TRBJ2-1	TRBD2	few	CASSFPTGGSREGYNEQFF	TGTGCCAGCAGCTTTCCAACAGGAGGGAGCCGGGAGGGCTACAATGAGCAGTTCTTC
TRBV18	TRBJ2-7	TRBD1	few	CASSPSGGYEQYF	TGTGCCAGCTCACCATCAGGGGGCTACGAGCAGTACTTC
TRBV27	TRBJ2-7	.	few	CASSLKGKAHEQYF	TGTGCCAGCAGTTTAAAGGGAAAAGCCCACGAGCAGTACTTC
TRBV7-2	TRBJ2-3	.	few	CASTIRGTDTQYF	TGTGCCAGCACCATCCGGGGGACAGATACGCAGTATTTT
TRBV7-2	TRBJ2-5	.	.	CASSRSSTETQYF	TGTGCCAGCAGCCGAAGTTCGACGGAGACCCAGTACTTC
TRBV27	TRBJ1-5	.	.	CASSRGQGHQPQHF	TGTGCCAGCAGTCGCGGGCAGGGTCATCAGCCCCAGCATTTT
TRBV7-9	TRBJ1-1	.	few	CASSLWLGRNTEAFF	TGTGCCAGCAGCTTATGGTTGGGTCGGAACACTGAAGCTTTCTTT
TRBV28	TRBJ1-4	.	.	CASSRQVLNEKLFF	TGTGCCAGCAGTAGACAGGTCCTTAATGAAAAACTGTTTTTT
TRBV10-3	TRBJ1-2	TRBD1	few	CAISLGQEDGYTF	TGTGCCATCAGCCTGGGACAGGAGGATGGCTACACCTTC
TRBV28	TRBJ2-7	.	few	CASTSVLSVGYSYEQYF	TGTGCCAGCACCTCCGTCCTCTCGGTCGGGTACTCCTACGAGCAGTACTTC
TRBV18	TRBJ1-2	TRBD1	few	CASSPRDRGSQGGAGYTF	TGTGCCAGCTCACCACGGGATCGAGGTTCACAGGGGGGTGCTGGCTACACCTTC
TRBV27	TRBJ2-5	TRBD1	few	CASALRGRETQYF	TGTGCCAGCGCACTTAGGGGGCGGGAGACCCAGTACTTC